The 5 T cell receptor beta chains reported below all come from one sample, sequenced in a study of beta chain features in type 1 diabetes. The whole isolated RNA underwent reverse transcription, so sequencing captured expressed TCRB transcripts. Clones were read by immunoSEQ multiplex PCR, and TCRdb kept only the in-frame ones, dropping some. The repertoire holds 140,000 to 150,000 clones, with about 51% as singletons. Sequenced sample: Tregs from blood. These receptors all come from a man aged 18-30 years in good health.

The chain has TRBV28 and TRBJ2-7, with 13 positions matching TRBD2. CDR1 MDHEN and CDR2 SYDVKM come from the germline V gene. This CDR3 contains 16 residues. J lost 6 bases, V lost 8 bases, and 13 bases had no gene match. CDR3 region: CASEDNAGLAGFEQYF. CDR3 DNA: TGTGCCAGCGAAGATAACGCGGGACTAGCGGGATTCGAGCAGTACTTC.

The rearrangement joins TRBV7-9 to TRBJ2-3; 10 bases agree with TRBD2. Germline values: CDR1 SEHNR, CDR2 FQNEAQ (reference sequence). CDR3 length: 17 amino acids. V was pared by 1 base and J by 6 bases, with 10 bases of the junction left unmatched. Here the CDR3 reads CASSLDFSGRGTDTQYF. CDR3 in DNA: TGTGCCAGCAGCTTAGATTTCAGCGGGAGGGGGACGGATACGCAGTATTTT.

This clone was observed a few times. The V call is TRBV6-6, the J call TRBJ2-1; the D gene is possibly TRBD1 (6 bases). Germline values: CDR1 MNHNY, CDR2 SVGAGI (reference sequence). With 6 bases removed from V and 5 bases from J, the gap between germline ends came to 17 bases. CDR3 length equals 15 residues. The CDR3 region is CASSPGQKKNNEQFF. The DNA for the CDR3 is TGTGCCAGCAGCCCCGGACAGAAGAAAAACAATGAGCAGTTCTTC.

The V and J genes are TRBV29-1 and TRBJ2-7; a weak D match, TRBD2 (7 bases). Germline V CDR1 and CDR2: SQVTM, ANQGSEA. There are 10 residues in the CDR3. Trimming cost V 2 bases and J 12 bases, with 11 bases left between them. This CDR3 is CSVERGGRYF. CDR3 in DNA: TGCAGCGTTGAAAGGGGGGGCAGGTACTTC.

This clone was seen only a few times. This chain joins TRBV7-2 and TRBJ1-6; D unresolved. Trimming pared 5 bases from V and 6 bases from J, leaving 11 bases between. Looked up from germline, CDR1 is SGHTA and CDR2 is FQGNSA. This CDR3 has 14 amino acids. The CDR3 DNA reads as TGTGCCAGCAGCATGGTACGGGTTAATTCACCCCTCCACTTT. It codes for CASSMVRVNSPLHF.